This T cell receptor beta chain was found in a study of T cells after posttransplantation cyclophosphamide. TCRdb's table, derived via immunoSEQ multiplex PCR, lists solely in-frame clones and lacks some. The sample yields approximately 16,000 clones, about four fifths seen once. Control samples came 1 year after myeloablative marrow transplants with methotrexate plus calcineurin inhibitor. The germline V gene has CDR1 SGHAT and CDR2 FQNNGV. The V gene lost 1 base and the J gene lost 6 bases, with 6 bases spanning the gap. The CDR3 sequence is 12 residues long. For this clone: Its antigen is unidentified.

Study-level points and caveats: Recipient CMV seropositivity and CMV reactivation strongly tracked TRB clonality.

The clonotype comes from a male patient aged 18-29 years who received an allogeneic stem cell transplant from a related donor, was CMV-positive, and had no GVHD. Some T cells may have come from the graft donor. The V call is TRBV11-2, the J call TRBJ1-1; no clear D gene. The material was PBMCs, obtained 350 to 400 days after allogeneic stem cell transplant with calcineurin inhibitor and methotrexate. The CDR3, as DNA: TGTGCCAGCAGCTTAGGGCAGGCTGAAGCTTTCTTT. This sequence encodes CASSLGQAEAFF.